This is a list of T cell receptor beta chains from one sample in a study of spatial heterogeneity in lung cancer. Each CDR3 protein gets one entry after TCRdb re-called the 5' RACE reads with MiXCR. The table lists tens of thousands of distinct CDR3 sequences, approximately 21% of them singletons. The sequencing here drew on PBMCs, taken at surgery. All receptors derive from a male donor with early-stage non-small cell lung cancer. The CDR3 runs from the conserved cysteine through the conserved F or W. D genes are given only for firm matches. Expanded clones get a size class; other rows say once, few or many, or leave the size out.

v_call	j_call	clone_size	d_call	cdr3_nt	cdr3_aa
TRBV7-9	TRBJ2-4	NA	TRBD1	TGTGCCAGCAGCTTAAGGGGAGACAGGGCGGCAAACATTCAGTACTTC	CASSLRGDRAANIQYF
TRBV23-1	TRBJ2-1	many	NA	TGCGCCAGCAGTCAACTAAATGAGCAGTTCTTC	CASSQLNEQFF
TRBV5-1	TRBJ1-1	NA	TRBD1	TGCGCCAGCAGCTGGGACAGCCAGAACACTGAAGCTTTCTTT	CASSWDSQNTEAFF
TRBV5-1	TRBJ2-4	NA	NA	TGTGCCAGCAGACCGGGACCGGATCTCATTCAGTACTTC	CASRPGPDLIQYF
TRBV27	TRBJ2-1	NA	TRBD1	TGTGCCAGCAATAAGGGGGCTTACAATGAGCAGTTCTTC	CASNKGAYNEQFF
TRBV6-6	TRBJ1-1	NA	TRBD1	TGTGCCAGCAGGACCGGGACAGAGAACACTGAAGCTTTCTTT	CASRTGTENTEAFF
TRBV10-3	TRBJ1-5	few	TRBD1	TGTGCCATCAGTGAGTCGAAGGGGGCTGACCAGCCCCAGCATTTT	CAISESKGADQPQHF
TRBV19	TRBJ1-2	many	NA	TGTGCCAGTAGTATGGGCGGGACCTATGGCTACACCTTC	CASSMGGTYGYTF
TRBV3-1	TRBJ1-1	many	NA	TGTGCCAGCAGCCAAGAGGGAGGCAGTGAAGCTTTCTTT	CASSQEGGSEAFF
TRBV3-1	TRBJ2-7	few	TRBD2	TGTGCCAGCAAGAATGGACTAGCGGGTTACGAGCAGTACTTC	CASKNGLAGYEQYF
TRBV6-6	TRBJ2-7	many	TRBD1	TGTGCCAGCAGTAGGGACAGGGTGACCTACGAGCAGTACTTC	CASSRDRVTYEQYF
TRBV6-6	TRBJ1-2	few	NA	TGTGCCAGCACCAACGGGGATGGCTACACCTTC	CASTNGDGYTF
TRBV2	TRBJ2-3	many	NA	TGTGCCAGCAGTGAAGGGCCGGATACGCAGTATTTT	CASSEGPDTQYF
TRBV20-1	TRBJ2-3	once	TRBD2	TGCAGTGCCCCGGGGATAGCGGGGGAGAAAACAGATACGCAGTATTTT	CSAPGIAGEKTDTQYF
TRBV29-1	TRBJ2-2	many	NA	TGCAGCGTTGAAAAAAGGGGAAACACCGGGGAGCTGTTTTTT	CSVEKRGNTGELFF
TRBV2	TRBJ1-1	NA	TRBD1	TGTGCCAGCAGTGCCCAGGGACAGCATGAAGCTTTCTTT	CASSAQGQHEAFF
TRBV4-2	TRBJ1-5	many	TRBD1	TGTGCCAGCAGCCATGACAGGGTGGATCAGCCCCAGCATTTT	CASSHDRVDQPQHF
TRBV4-2	TRBJ2-5	few	TRBD2	TGTGCCAGCAGCCAAGAAGTAGCGGGGAACCAAGAGACCCAGTACTTC	CASSQEVAGNQETQYF
TRBV12-3/TRBV12-4	TRBJ2-1	NA	NA	TGTGCCAGCAGTTTCAACCCATACAATGAGCAGTTCTTC	CASSFNPYNEQFF
TRBV11-2	TRBJ2-5	many	NA	TGTGCCAGCAGCTTTCAGGGGGAGACCCAGTACTTC	CASSFQGETQYF
TRBV1	TRBJ1-5	few	NA	TGCACCAGCAGCCAAGGCAGGGGGAGCAATCAGCCCCAGCATTTT	CTSSQGRGSNQPQHF
TRBV29-1	TRBJ2-5	few	TRBD1	TGCAGCGTTGTTCTGGGACAGCACCAAGAGACCCAGTACTTC	CSVVLGQHQETQYF
TRBV28	TRBJ1-6	few	NA	TGTGCCAGCAGTGCCGGGACAACCAATAATTCACCCCTCCACTTT	CASSAGTTNNSPLHF
TRBV5-1	TRBJ2-5	NA	TRBD2	TGCGCCAGCAGCCGTAATAGCGGGAGGGCAGAAGAGACCCAGTACTTC	CASSRNSGRAEETQYF
TRBV20-1	TRBJ2-5	many	TRBD2	TGCAGTGCTAGAGATGAATGGGGGACTAGCGTCCAAGAGACCCAGTACTTC	CSARDEWGTSVQETQYF
TRBV7-6	TRBJ2-7	few	TRBD1	TGTGCCAGCAGTTCGACAGGGACCTACGAGCAGTACTTC	CASSSTGTYEQYF
TRBV10-3	TRBJ2-7	few	TRBD1	TGTGCCATCAGTGATTGGGGACAGGCAGACCACGAGCAGTACTTC	CAISDWGQADHEQYF
TRBV6-2/TRBV6-3	TRBJ2-2	NA	TRBD2	TGTGCCAGCAGCTCCTCCGGGGGGGCTTTGGACACCGGGGAGCTGTTTTTT	CASSSSGGALDTGELFF
TRBV10-3	TRBJ2-3	NA	TRBD2	TGTGCCATCAGTGGAGCGGGGGAGGGCACAGATACGCAGTATTTT	CAISGAGEGTDTQYF
TRBV7-9	TRBJ1-4	few	NA	TGTGCCAGCAGCTTAGCACAGGTTGGAGAAAAACTGTTTTTT	CASSLAQVGEKLFF
TRBV12-3/TRBV12-4	TRBJ2-2	NA	TRBD2	TGTGCCAGCAGTTTAACTAGCGGGAGGGGTGGCACCGGGGAGCTGTTTTTT	CASSLTSGRGGTGELFF
TRBV19	TRBJ2-1	many	NA	TGTGCCAGTAGTTTCGGTTTTAACAATGAGCAGTTCTTC	CASSFGFNNEQFF
TRBV3-1	TRBJ1-2	NA	NA	TGTGCCAGCAGCCAAGTTCGGGGAGGCTCGTATGGCTACACCTTC	CASSQVRGGSYGYTF
TRBV28	TRBJ2-3	few	TRBD2	TGTGCCAGCAAGGTAGCGGGAGTTCTCCCAGATACGCAGTATTTT	CASKVAGVLPDTQYF
TRBV10-3	TRBJ1-1	many	NA	TGTGCCATCAGTGACAGGTTGAACGCTTTCTTT	CAISDRLNAFF
TRBV27	TRBJ2-3	few	NA	TGTGCCAGTTCGAGGGGGGGCCTTGATACGCAGTATTTT	CASSRGGLDTQYF
TRBV7-3	TRBJ2-3	few	NA	TGTGCCAGCAGCTTAATAGGGGCCAGCACAGATACGCAGTATTTT	CASSLIGASTDTQYF
TRBV7-2	TRBJ2-3	NA	NA	TGTGCCAGCAGCTTAGTTCGCTTGGATACGCAGTATTTT	CASSLVRLDTQYF
TRBV24-1	TRBJ2-1	NA	NA	TGTGCCACCCGATGGACAGATCGGCCTTTCTTC	CATRWTDRPFF
TRBV7-8	TRBJ2-2	NA	TRBD2	TGTGCCAGCAGCTTAATCAGCGGGACGAACACCGGGGAGCTGTTTTTT	CASSLISGTNTGELFF
TRBV7-9	TRBJ1-1	NA	NA	TGTGCCAGCAGCTTCAGGGCCACTGAAGCTTTCTTT	CASSFRATEAFF
TRBV14	TRBJ1-4	many	NA	TGTGCCAGCAGCCAAGGGAGGTCCCACGGAGCGCTGTTTTTT	CASSQGRSHGALFF
TRBV9	TRBJ2-6	NA	NA	TGTGCCAGCAGCGACTCTGGGGCCAACGTCCTGACTTTC	CASSDSGANVLTF
TRBV29-1	TRBJ2-1	medium-sized	NA	TGCAGCGTTGACAGCGGCGAGCAGTTCTTC	CSVDSGEQFF
TRBV9	TRBJ2-5	few	NA	TGTGCCAGCAGCGGTGGAGGGGAAGAGACCCAGTACTTC	CASSGGGEETQYF